The 20 T cell receptor beta chains in this list originate from one sample, sequenced in a study of early stage breast cancer tumors (dated by TCRdb to about 2017). Library preparation was by the immunoSEQ multiplex PCR assay. TCRdb's version of the immuneACCESS table is confined to in-frame rearrangements and falls short of the full clone set. An unresolved V gene accounts for under half of the shortfall where checked; the remainder is of unknown origin. In all, the sample holds 11,000 to 15,000 clones, and approximately 81% of those were seen once. About 7.6% of the sample is taken by the ten largest. Sequences were obtained from normal breast tissue next to the tumor. The receptors originated from a person between 50 and 60 years old with breast cancer.

J is TRBJ1-5 and V is TRBV6-5; D gene ambiguous. The CDR3 covers 15 residues. V was trimmed by 0 bases and J by 6 bases, leaving 12 bases between them. Germline V CDR1 and CDR2: MNHEY, SVGAGI. The CDR3 nucleotides are TGTGCCAGCAGTTACTCGTTCGGATCGGGTCAGCCCCAGCATTTT. Amino acids: CASSYSFGSGQPQHF.

This chain joins TRBV28 and TRBJ2-7; D may be TRBD2 (6 bases). CDR1 and CDR2 (germline): MDHEN, SYDVKM. The germline V and J ends were trimmed by 2 bases and 3 bases, with 8 bases remaining between them. The CDR3 consists of 13 residues. DNA of the CDR3: TGTGCCAGCAGTTTAGTGGGGGGCTACGAGCAGTACTTC. The encoded protein is CASSLVGGYEQYF.

The V and J genes are TRBV5-1 and TRBJ2-7, with 11 bases aligning to TRBD2. In germline, CDR1 is SGHRS, CDR2 YFSETQ. Trimming took 7 bases from V and 7 from J; bases not matched to a gene: 10. The CDR3 totals 14 residues. The DNA for the CDR3 is TGCGCCAGCGGGCTAGCGGGAGGACGTGGGGAGCAGTACTTC. Encoded protein: CASGLAGGRGEQYF.

This clone was recorded once. This chain uses TRBV6-6 with TRBJ1-1, with 8 bases identical to TRBD1. The V segment lost 6 bases and the J segment 3 bases; nucleotides outside the gene matches: 0. The CDR3 is 12 residues long. Germline CDR1 reads MNHNY; CDR2 reads SVGAGI (reference sequence). In DNA form, the CDR3 reads TGTGCCAGCAGGACAGGGGACACTGAAGCTTTCTTT. It codes for CASRTGDTEAFF.

The CDR3 region is CASSPGQGLSYEQYF. DNA for the CDR3: TGTGCCAGTAGTCCCGGACAGGGGTTATCCTACGAGCAGTACTTC. The chain is built from TRBV19 and TRBJ2-7; 9 bases fit TRBD1. Germline V gene lookup returns CDR1 LNHDA and CDR2 SQIVND (reference sequence). With V trimmed by 5 bases and J by 1 base, 6 bases remained unmatched. The CDR3 is made up of 15 amino acids.

The genes are TRBV10-1 and TRBJ2-5, with D perhaps matching TRBD1 (5 bases). V was clipped by 0 bases and J by 7 bases, with 12 bases between them. CDR3 length equals 14 residues. Germline CDR1 reads WNHNN; CDR2 reads SYGVQD (reference sequence). The CDR3 is CASSESVVGATQYF. Here the CDR3 DNA reads TGCGCCAGCAGTGAGTCGGTAGTAGGGGCGACCCAGTACTTC.

The chain joins TRBV6-1 to TRBJ2-7, with D unresolved. This CDR3 has 13 residues. Germline CDR1 is MNHNS and CDR2 is SASEGT. V was trimmed by 7 bases and J by 0 bases, leaving 10 bases between them. CDR3 loop: CASTRSSSYEQYF. Here the CDR3 DNA reads TGTGCCAGCACCAGGAGTAGCTCCTACGAGCAGTACTTC.

The chain is built from TRBV7-9 and TRBJ2-1; TRBD1 matches at 10 bases. CDR3 length equals 19 residues. V shed 5 bases and J 0 bases; nucleotides not matched to a gene: 13. Germline V gene sequence: CDR1 SEHNR, CDR2 FQNEAQ (reference sequence). CDR3 in DNA: TGTGCCAGCAGCCCCAGTCCCGGGACAGGGGACAACTCCTACAATGAGCAGTTCTTC. Protein: CASSPSPGTGDNSYNEQFF.

This clone has just a few counts. One end of the junction is discordant with germline, which a read error may explain. The chain employs TRBV2 and TRBJ2-7; 10 bases align to TRBD2. This CDR3 is 13 amino acids long. Germline CDR1 is SNHLY and CDR2 is FYNNEI. CDR3 sequence (DNA): TGTGCCAGCAGTGAAAGGCCTGCTAGCGGGGGTTGCTTC. It encodes CASSERPASGGCF.

This chain connects TRBV21-1 to TRBJ1-2. TRBV21-1 counts as a pseudogene. This CDR3 region has 15 residues. The chain's CDR3 is CASSPWVGGNYGYTF. The CDR3, as DNA: TGTGCCAGCAGCCCCTGGGTCGGGGGGAACTATGGCTACACCTTC.

The chain is built from TRBV27 and TRBJ2-2; the D is unclear. In germline, CDR1 is MNHEY, CDR2 SMNVEV (reference sequence). V was shortened by 9 bases and J by 0 bases, with 23 bases between the two germline ends. The CDR3 contains 18 residues. The CDR3: CARIPTYQENANTGELFF. The CDR3 coding sequence is TGTGCCAGAATTCCGACTTATCAAGAAAACGCGAACACCGGGGAGCTGTTTTTT.

The chain couples TRBV30 to TRBJ1-3; the D gene is possibly TRBD1 (5 bases). The CDR3 length is 15 residues. V shed 3 bases and J shed 0 bases, with 12 bases lying between them. CDR1 and CDR2 (germline): GTSNPN, SVGIG (reference sequence). The CDR3 DNA reads as TGTGCCTGGAGCCCCCAGGGCCGCTCTGGAAACACCATATATTTT. Amino acids: CAWSPQGRSGNTIYF. Based on the CDR3 plus reference TRBV30 and TRBJ1-3, the full variable domain is SQTIHQWPATLVQPVGSPLSLECTVEGTSNPNLYWYRQAAGRGLQLLFYSVGIGQISSEVPQNLSASRPQDRQFILSSKKLLLSDSGFYLCAWSPQGRSGNTIYFGEGSWLTVV.

V gene TRBV4-1 combines with J gene TRBJ2-5; D unclear. Judging by the DNA end, TRBJ2-7 fits better; the J call may be wrong. This CDR3 region has 16 residues. Germline V gene sequence: CDR1 MGHRA, CDR2 YSYEKL. CDR3 DNA: TGCGCCAGCAGCCAACATAAGGGTACGCAAGACTACGAGCAGTACTTC. Protein product: CASSQHKGTQDYEQYF.

The V call is TRBV7-3, the J call TRBJ2-5; 10 nucleotides agree with TRBD2. V dropped 5 bases and J dropped 0; count of bases not matched to a gene: 6. The CDR3 sequence is 16 residues long. Germline assignment: CDR1 SGHTA and CDR2 FQGTGA. DNA of the CDR3: TGTGCCAGCAGCGCTAAAGGACTAGCGGACCAAGAGACCCAGTACTTC. This translates into CASSAKGLADQETQYF.

The chain carries TRBV23-1 and TRBJ1-4, with D uncertain. TRBV23-1 is annotated as an ORF whose role is uncertain. V was clipped by 4 bases and J by 0 bases, with 12 bases between them. The CDR3 is made up of 16 amino acids. The DNA of the CDR3 is TGCGCCAGCAGTCTCTTGGGAGAAGCAACTAATGAAAAACTGTTTTTT. This gives the protein CASSLLGEATNEKLFF.

This chain uses TRBV6-5 with TRBJ1-1, with 9 nucleotides matching TRBD1. The germline V gene encodes CDR1 MNHEY and CDR2 SVGAGI. The CDR3 is 14 amino acids. V was clipped by 0 bases and J by 10 bases; unmatched bases: 6. In DNA form, the CDR3 reads TGTGCCAGCAGTTACTCGAAGGACAGGGGTGCAGCTTTCTTT. It translates to CASSYSKDRGAAFF.

This rearrangement joins TRBV5-1 to TRBJ2-3, with 8 bases fitting TRBD1. Germline values: CDR1 SGHRS, CDR2 YFSETQ. V dropped 4 bases and J dropped 4; count of bases not matched to a gene: 5. The CDR3 is made up of 14 amino acids. Here the CDR3 DNA reads TGCGCCAGCAGCACCGGGACAGGCGCAGATACGCAGTATTTT. Amino acids: CASSTGTGADTQYF.

The rearrangement joins TRBV10-1 to TRBJ2-2, with TRBD1 as a possible D gene (5 bases). Trimming cost V 5 bases and J 3 bases, with 7 bases left between them. The CDR3 runs to 13 residues. Per germline, CDR1 WNHNN and CDR2 SYGVQD (reference sequence). The CDR3 DNA reads TGCGCCAGCAGTATCAGGGACACCGGGGAGCTGTTTTTT. This translates into CASSIRDTGELFF.

The genes are TRBV7-8 and TRBJ2-2; TRBD1 is a possible D gene (5 bases). The CDR3 spans 14 residues. V gave up 2 bases and J gave up 6 bases, with 10 bases separating them. Germline-derived CDR1 and CDR2 are SGHVS and FQNEAQ. CDR3 in DNA: TGTGCCAGCAGCTTACAGGGCCTGGCCGGGGAGCTGTTTTTT. Amino acids: CASSLQGLAGELFF. Full variable domain (rest looked up from reference TRBV7-8 and TRBJ2-2): GAGVSQSPRYKVAKRGQDVALRCDPISGHVSLFWYQQALGQGPEFLTYFQNEAQLDKSGLPSDRFFAERPEGSVSTLKIQRTQQEDSAVYLCASSLQGLAGELFFGEGSRLTVL.

The V gene is TRBV30, the J gene TRBJ2-7; 7 nucleotides agree with TRBD1. Germline CDR1 GTSNPN, CDR2 SVGIG (reference sequence). Trimming took 4 bases from V and 7 from J; bases not matched to a gene: 13. This CDR3 spans 14 amino acids. The chain's CDR3 is CAWNPGLARGEQYF. CDR3 nucleotide sequence: TGTGCCTGGAATCCAGGTCTCGCCAGGGGGGAGCAGTACTTC. The variable domain in full, completed from reference TRBV30 and TRBJ2-7, reads SQTIHQWPATLVQPVGSPLSLECTVEGTSNPNLYWYRQAAGRGLQLLFYSVGIGQISSEVPQNLSASRPQDRQFILSSKKLLLSDSGFYLCAWNPGLARGEQYFGPGTRLTVT.